This paragraph reports one T cell receptor (beta chain). This clone has just a few counts. The antigen it binds to is not known. No clone much larger than this one lies a single base away; base qualities are absent. Libraries were made using the immunoSEQ multiplex PCR assay. Following the manufacturer's protocol, the hsTCRB Kit was used to amplify rearranged TCR beta chain sequences. An Illumina MiSeq was used to sequence the TCRB libraries. The paper's processing steps were these. The kit vendor's proprietary platform handled demultiplexing, trimming and gene mapping. This immuneACCESS table, as held by TCRdb, lists in-frame sequences with V and J called but not all clones. Of the missing ones, under half trace to an unresolved V gene in checked studies; the others have no known cause. The V and J calls and the clone size are those of that table, but D and trimming were determined from the DNA. The sample data list 50,000 to 65,000 clones, and roughly 61% of these were observed just once. Of the sample, 4% to 5.5% is held by the ten largest clones.

The germline V gene (reference sequence) yields LNHDA for CDR1 and SQIVND for CDR2. Inclusive of the bounding cysteine and phenylalanine, the CDR3 is 15 residues long. CDR3 DNA only is kept here, 45 bases in frame from base 1. Trimming removed 4 bases from V and 3 bases from J, leaving 16 bases between the germline ends. The data stem from a study of a mutant IDH1 vaccine in newly diagnosed glioma listed by TCRdb under 2021. As for the study more broadly: In the chemotherapy-containing groups, vaccination started alongside temozolomide cycles, whereas in patients who had radiotherapy alone it started 4-6 weeks after radiotherapy. Of the roughly 32 patients who were treated, approximately 60% were male and 37.5% were female, and the mean age was approximately 40 years. Before enrollment, most patients had been given radiochemotherapy with temozolomide as standard therapy, while the rest had received either radiotherapy alone or temozolomide alone. The week-35 safety follow-up took place at visit V12, and the week-47 end of study took place at visit V13. Peripheral blood was drawn at six visits: V03 (baseline), V05, V07, V10, V12 and V13. For exploratory analyses, under 30 treated patients had longitudinal TCRB deep sequencing done wherever samples were available.

What the study reported, not specific to this receptor: The authors stated that sample limitations prevented analyses of patient blood samples from being reproduced. Pseudoprogression seemed to be unrelated to changes in the top peripheral T cell clonotypes found by TCRB sequencing. Immune responses induced by the vaccine were seen in over 90% of patients across multiple MHC alleles. Selection of PBMC samples for TCRB deep sequencing was based on availability.

The sample's time point label is to be understood as: week 47, end of study. Each vaccine dose was 300 ug of a 20-mer mutant IDH1 peptide in Montanide, given subcutaneously with topical imiquimod. Eight vaccinations were administered to patients in weeks 1, 3, 5, 7, 11, 15, 19 and 23, corresponding to visits V03 through V10. The donors had newly diagnosed IDH1-mutant astrocytomas of WHO grade 3 or 4 that showed loss of nuclear ATRX. The samples were drawn from NOA16, a multicentre, single-arm, open-label phase I trial in Germany that tested a mutant IDH1 peptide vaccine in humans for the first time. Genomic DNA for TCRB sequencing was extracted from EDTA blood using the DNeasy Blood and Tissue Kit.

The origin of this receptor is a middle-aged man with glioma. Some clones in this sample may be carry-over from other donors' samples. The source was peripheral blood mononuclear cells (PBMCs), collected from a glioma patient whose treatment included an IDH1 peptide vaccine. The chain uses TRBV19 and TRBJ2-7, with the D segment possibly TRBD1 or TRBD2, each aligning over 6 bases. The bases read TGTGCCAGTAGTAGGGGGGCGGGTCAGAGCTACGAGCAGTACTTC. Translated, this is CASSRGAGQSYEQYF.